This T cell receptor (beta chain) was sequenced in a study of CXCR3-negative and CXCR3-positive naive CD8 T cells. Investigators sorted each CD8+ T cell subset in triplicate, taking 300,000 cells each time. Study observations and caveats: Researchers report that CXCR3-positive naive cells carry more hydrophobic TRB CDR3s than CXCR3-negative naive cells. Researchers reported similar TRBV-TRBJ usage in naive CXCR3-negative and CXCR3-positive cells, though memory differed. Both naive subsets showed comparably high diversity, and memory CD8+ cells showed much lower diversity.

Researchers prepared the TRB cDNA libraries using 5' RACE with UMI labels. TCRdb reprocessed the 5' RACE reads, with one entry per CDR3 protein and no DNA. The sample data list about 120,000 distinct CDR3 sequences. The CDR3 runs to 15 residues. Germline V gene sequence: CDR1 ENHRY, CDR2 SYGVKD. As regards this clonotype: Its antigen is unknown.

This TCR derives from a human donor in good health. Some clones in this sample may be carry-over from other donors' samples. This chain uses TRBV10-3 with TRBJ2-7; TCRdb calls TRBD1, which cannot be checked without DNA. Source material: naive CXCR3+ CD8+ T cells from blood. Stated subset: CD45RO-CCR7+CD27+CD95- naive CD8+ T cells expressing CXCR3 (TNR3+). The chain's CDR3 is CAISEPEGGSVEQYF.